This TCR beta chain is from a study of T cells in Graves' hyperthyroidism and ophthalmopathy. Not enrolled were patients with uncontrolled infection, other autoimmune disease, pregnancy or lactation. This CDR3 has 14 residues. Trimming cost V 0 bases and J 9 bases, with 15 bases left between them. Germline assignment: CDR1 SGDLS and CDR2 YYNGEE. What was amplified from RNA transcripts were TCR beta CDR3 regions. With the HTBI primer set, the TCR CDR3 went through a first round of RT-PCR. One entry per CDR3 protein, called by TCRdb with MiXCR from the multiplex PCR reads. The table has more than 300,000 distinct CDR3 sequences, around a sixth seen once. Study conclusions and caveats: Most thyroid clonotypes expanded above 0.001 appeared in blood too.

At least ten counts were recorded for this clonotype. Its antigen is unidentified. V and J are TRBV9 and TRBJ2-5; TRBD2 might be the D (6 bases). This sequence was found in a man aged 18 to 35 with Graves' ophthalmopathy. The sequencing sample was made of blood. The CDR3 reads CASSVALQGEAQYF. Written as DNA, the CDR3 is TGTGCCAGCAGCGTAGCGCTGCAAGGGGAGGCCCAGTACTTC.